One and the same sample provided the 23 T cell receptor beta chains below, sequenced in a study of T-cell memory formation after mild COVID-19. TCRdb fed the 5' RACE reads into MiXCR, producing one record per CDR3 protein. This sample has approximately 490,000 distinct CDR3 sequences; just over 20% occur once, and the top ten carry roughly an eighth. Sequenced material: PBMCs or a T cell subset sorted from them (not recorded which). These receptor sequences come from an adult woman who had mild COVID-19 (a few samples of this study predate the infection). Cell type and time point are not known.

The gene calls are TRBV19 and TRBJ1-1; D is unresolved. The CDR3 length is 14 residues. Deletions cut 4 bases from V and 1 base from J, with 10 bases between. Germline CDR1 is LNHDA and CDR2 is SQIVND (reference sequence). The CDR3 nucleotides read TGTGCCAGTAGTAAGGCCGCCGGGAACACTGAAGCTTTCTTT. Amino acid sequence: CASSKAAGNTEAFF. Combining the CDR3 with reference TRBV19 and TRBJ1-1 gives the whole variable domain DGGITQSPKYLFRKEGQNVTLSCEQNLNHDAMYWYRQDPGQGLRLIYYSQIVNDFQKGDIAEGYSVSREKKESFPLTVTSAQKNPTAFYLCASSKAAGNTEAFFGQGTRLTVV.

As to this clonotype: The junction departs from the called germline gene at one end, perhaps through a read error. This rearrangement joins TRBV5-4 to TRBJ2-5; 7 nucleotides match TRBD2. From germline, CDR1 is SGHNT and CDR2 YYREEE (reference sequence). This CDR3 is built from 12 residues. This chain's CDR3 is CASSSDGRELVF. The CDR3 DNA is TGTGCCAGCAGCTCGGACGGGCGGGAGTTGGTCTTC.

This clonotype was seen more than once but under ten times. This chain connects TRBV30 to TRBJ2-2; 9 positions match TRBD1. The CDR3 consists of 14 residues. V lost 4 bases to trimming and J lost 2 bases; unmatched junction nucleotides: 2. Germline-derived CDR1 and CDR2 are GTSNPN and SVGIG (reference sequence). In DNA, the CDR3 is TGTGCCTGGAACAGGGGGCGTAACACCGGGGAGCTGTTTTTT. Protein: CAWNRGRNTGELFF.

The chain employs TRBV20-1 and TRBJ2-5; D is possibly TRBD2 (6 bases). CDR1 DFQATT and CDR2 SNEGSKA come from the germline V gene (reference sequence). The CDR3 runs to 12 residues. V was trimmed by 1 base and J by 5 bases, leaving 8 bases between them. CDR3 in amino acids: CSARVGRETQYF. For the CDR3, the DNA is TGCAGTGCTAGAGTTGGGAGGGAGACCCAGTACTTC.

This clonotype turned up a few times. The chain employs TRBV11-1 and TRBJ2-7; 10 nucleotides line up with TRBD1. This CDR3 comprises 18 residues. The germline gives CDR1 SGHAT, CDR2 FQDESV (reference sequence). V dropped 1 base and J dropped 6; count of bases not matched to a gene: 15. In nucleotides, the CDR3 is TGTGCCAGCAGCTTAGGGGACAGGGGATATTGGAGCGCGGGCGAGCAGTACTTC. This gives the protein CASSLGDRGYWSAGEQYF.

This clonotype was seen ten or more times. This chain uses TRBV23-1 with TRBJ2-1, with TRBD1 matching over 9 bases. TRBV23-1 falls under the ORF class, with uncertain function. After removal of 6 bases from V and 8 bases from J, the junction contained 11 bases not matched to a gene. The CDR3 is 15 residues long. Here the CDR3 DNA reads TGCGCCAGCAGCGGCCGGAGGGACAGGGTGCATGAGCAGTTCTTC. This gives the protein CASSGRRDRVHEQFF.

The chain recombines TRBV12-3 or TRBV12-4 with TRBJ1-5, with D uncertain. This CDR3 spans 16 amino acids. Trimming pared 3 bases from V and 6 bases from J, leaving 18 bases between. The CDR3 nucleotides read TGTGCCAGCAGTTTCGGAGGGCCTCGCTCGGGTCAGCCCCAGCATTTT. This codes for CASSFGGPRSGQPQHF.

In this sample, this clonotype turned up many times. The V gene is TRBV7-9, the J gene TRBJ1-1; D remains ambiguous. Germline loops: CDR1 SEHNR, CDR2 FQNEAQ (reference sequence). The CDR3 extends over 12 amino acids. Deletions cut 2 bases from V and 3 bases from J, with 4 bases between. This chain's CDR3 is CASSLRDTEAFF. The DNA of the CDR3 is TGTGCCAGCAGCTTACGGGACACTGAAGCTTTCTTT.

This clonotype was recorded a few times. The chain carries TRBV30 and TRBJ2-1; D unresolved. The V gene lost 0 bases and the J gene lost 15 bases, with 12 bases spanning the gap. CDR1 GTSNPN and CDR2 SVGIG come from the germline V gene (reference sequence). The CDR3 spans 11 residues. The CDR3 region has the DNA TGTGCCTGGAGTGTTTTGGCTTTACCGTTCTTC. It specifies CAWSVLALPFF.

Only a few counts were recorded for this clonotype. This chain joins TRBV27 and TRBJ2-7; perhaps TRBD2 as D (7 bases). The CDR3 spans 15 residues. Trimming took 5 bases from V and 3 from J, leaving 17 bases between them. The germline V gene encodes CDR1 MNHEY and CDR2 SMNVEV (reference sequence). CDR3 sequence (DNA): TGTGCCAGCAGTCTTTCGACGGGGGGCGGCTACGAGCAGTACTTC. The encoded protein is CASSLSTGGGYEQYF.

The rearrangement links TRBV10-3 to TRBJ1-2; D is unresolved. The CDR3 runs to 14 residues. V was shortened by 3 bases and J by 8 bases, with 16 bases between the two germline ends. CDR1 and CDR2 (germline): ENHRY, SYGVKD. Here the CDR3 reads CAISDPWLRRGYTF. The CDR3 nucleotides are TGTGCCATCAGTGACCCTTGGTTACGGCGGGGCTACACCTTC.

The chain is built from TRBV20-1 and TRBJ1-2; no reliable D call. V was trimmed by 6 bases and J by 4 bases, leaving 12 bases between them. CDR3 length equals 12 residues. CDR1 and CDR2 (germline): DFQATT, SNEGSKA (reference sequence). The CDR3 nucleotides read TGCAGTGCCGCAGCCCCCATCTATGGCTACACCTTC. It translates to CSAAAPIYGYTF.

The rearrangement links TRBV30 to TRBJ1-1; D gene unclear. Trimming shortened V by 1 base and J by 11 bases, and 14 bases separated the two germline ends. This CDR3 is 12 amino acids long. Germline V CDR1 and CDR2: GTSNPN, SVGIG (reference sequence). In DNA form, the CDR3 reads TGTGCCTGGAGTGGAAACTCCCGGACGGCTTTCTTT. This codes for CAWSGNSRTAFF. Combining the CDR3 with reference TRBV30 and TRBJ1-1 gives the whole variable domain SQTIHQWPATLVQPVGSPLSLECTVEGTSNPNLYWYRQAAGRGLQLLFYSVGIGQISSEVPQNLSASRPQDRQFILSSKKLLLSDSGFYLCAWSGNSRTAFFGQGTRLTVV.

V is TRBV7-8 and J is TRBJ2-3; 13 bases align to TRBD2. Trimming cost V 7 bases and J 2 bases; bases outside gene matches: 6. The CDR3 loop spans 16 amino acids. Germline V gives CDR1 SGHVS, CDR2 FQNEAQ. Here the CDR3 DNA reads TGTGCCAGCATCCCGGGACTAGCGGGGACCACAGATACGCAGTATTTT. Translation: CASIPGLAGTTDTQYF. The full variable domain, with the rest looked up from reference TRBV7-8 and TRBJ2-3, is GAGVSQSPRYKVAKRGQDVALRCDPISGHVSLFWYQQALGQGPEFLTYFQNEAQLDKSGLPSDRFFAERPEGSVSTLKIQRTQQEDSAVYLCASIPGLAGTTDTQYFGPGTRLTVL.

In nucleotides, the CDR3 is TGTGCCAGCAGCGCCAGGGGTTGGGACGAGCAGTACTTC. Translated: CASSARGWDEQYF. The chain employs TRBV9 and TRBJ2-7, with TRBD1 as a possible D gene (6 bases). The CDR3 is 13 residues long. The germline gives CDR1 SGDLS, CDR2 YYNGEE. With 3 bases removed from V and 5 bases from J, the gap between germline ends came to 12 bases.

The CDR3 region has the DNA TGTGCCAGCAGACTGGGGGTTACTGAAGCTTTCTTT. Translated: CASRLGVTEAFF. The V and J genes are TRBV12-3 or TRBV12-4 and TRBJ1-1; weak D call: TRBD1 (5 bases). This CDR3 is 12 amino acids long. V was trimmed by 6 bases and J by 5 bases, leaving 10 bases between them.

The chain links TRBV6-5 to TRBJ2-7, with TRBD2 as a possible D gene (6 bases). V shed 0 bases and J shed 0 bases, with 12 bases lying between them. Per germline, CDR1 MNHEY and CDR2 SVGAGI. CDR3 size: 16 residues. The CDR3 sequence: CASSYSSPGSSYEQYF. CDR3 DNA sequence: TGTGCCAGCAGTTACTCTAGCCCCGGGAGCTCCTACGAGCAGTACTTC.

The chain has TRBV7-6 and TRBJ2-5; 9 nucleotides agree with TRBD1. The CDR3 runs to 16 residues. The germline CDR1 and CDR2 sequences are SGHVS and FNYEAQ. The J segment lost 3 bases and the V segment lost 2 bases, leaving 7 bases of the junction unmatched. The CDR3 region has the DNA TGTGCCAGCAGCTTATCCCTTTGGACAGGGGAAGAGACCCAGTACTTC. Translation gives CASSLSLWTGEETQYF.

The V call is TRBV19, the J call TRBJ2-3; 10 nucleotides align to TRBD2. Germline V lookup: CDR1 LNHDA, CDR2 SQIVND (reference sequence). After removal of 6 bases from V and 8 bases from J, the junction contained 11 bases not matched to a gene. The CDR3 totals 15 residues. The CDR3: CASSPLAGARGTQYF. The CDR3 bases are TGTGCCAGTAGCCCGCTAGCGGGGGCCCGTGGTACGCAGTATTTT.

The rearrangement links TRBV20-1 to TRBJ1-2, with a tentative D call TRBD1 (6 bases). CDR3 length: 14 residues. Trimming took off 1 base at V and 3 bases at J, with 12 bases between the two ends. The V gene's germline CDR1 is DFQATT and CDR2 SNEGSKA (reference sequence). This CDR3 is CSARVSAGDYGYTF. The CDR3 DNA follows: TGCAGTGCTAGAGTTAGTGCAGGGGACTATGGCTACACCTTC.

The rearrangement joins TRBV29-1 to TRBJ2-1; a weak D match, TRBD1 (6 bases). CDR1 SQVTM and CDR2 ANQGSEA come from the germline V gene. The ends were cut back, 5 bases at V and 4 bases at J, with 15 bases in the middle. This CDR3 has 14 amino acids. For the CDR3, the DNA is TGCAGCGTTCGAGTTCGGCAGGGGTACAATGAGCAGTTCTTC. Translation gives CSVRVRQGYNEQFF.

V usage is TRBV9 and J usage is TRBJ1-1, with no clear D. Germline assignment: CDR1 SGDLS and CDR2 YYNGEE. The CDR3 runs 15 residues. Trimming stripped 0 bases from V and 5 bases from J, with 14 bases between. CDR3 bases: TGTGCCAGCAGCGTAGATCTGGGGTTAGGGACTGAAGCTTTCTTT. The encoded protein is CASSVDLGLGTEAFF.

The chain carries TRBV2 and TRBJ2-2; 9 bases align to TRBD1. V was clipped by 7 bases and J by 2 bases; unmatched bases: 5. Germline CDR1 SNHLY, CDR2 FYNNEI. The length of the CDR3 is 15 residues. The CDR3 DNA follows: TGTGCCAGCAAACAGGACAGGGGTAACACCGGGGAGCTGTTTTTT. This translates into CASKQDRGNTGELFF. The whole variable domain, filled in from reference TRBV2 and TRBJ2-2, reads EPEVTQTPSHQVTQMGQEVILRCVPISNHLYFYWYRQILGQKVEFLVSFYNNEISEKSEIFDDQFSVERPDGSNFTLKIRSTKLEDSAMYFCASKQDRGNTGELFFGEGSRLTVL.